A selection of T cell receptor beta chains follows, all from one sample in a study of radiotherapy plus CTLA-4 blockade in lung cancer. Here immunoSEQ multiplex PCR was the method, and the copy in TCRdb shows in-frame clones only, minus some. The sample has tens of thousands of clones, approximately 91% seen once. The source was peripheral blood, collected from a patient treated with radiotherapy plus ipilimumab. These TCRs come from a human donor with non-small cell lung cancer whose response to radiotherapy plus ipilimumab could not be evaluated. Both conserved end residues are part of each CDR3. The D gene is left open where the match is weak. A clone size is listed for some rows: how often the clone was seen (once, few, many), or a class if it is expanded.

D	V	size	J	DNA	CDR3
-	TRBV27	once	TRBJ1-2	TGTGCCAGCAGTTTATCAGGGGTCTATGGCTACACCTTC	CASSLSGVYGYTF
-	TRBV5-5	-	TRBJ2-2	TGTGCCAGCAGTGGGCTAAGCACCGGGGAGCTGTTTTTT	CASSGLSTGELFF
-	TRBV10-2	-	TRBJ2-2	TGCGCCAGCACTCGGACCGGGGAGCTGTTTTTT	CASTRTGELFF
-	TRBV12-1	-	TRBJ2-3	TGTGCCAGCAGACTAACTAGCACAGATACGCAGTATTTT	CASRLTSTDTQYF
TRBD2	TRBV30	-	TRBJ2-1	TGTGCCTGGAGTCGCGGCGGGAGTTACAATGAGCAGTTCTTC	CAWSRGGSYNEQFF
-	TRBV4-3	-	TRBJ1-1	TGCGCCAGCAGCCAAGATACAGGGTACTTGAACACTGAAGCTTTCTTT	CASSQDTGYLNTEAFF
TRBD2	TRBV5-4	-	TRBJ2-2	TGTGCCAGCACCTCGGGTGCAGCGGGGGGGCCGGTCGGGGAGCTGTTTTTT	CASTSGAAGGPVGELFF
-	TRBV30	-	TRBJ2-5	TGTGCCTGGAGTGTTACCAGGGGCCAAGAGACCCAGTACTTC	CAWSVTRGQETQYF
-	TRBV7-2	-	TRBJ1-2	TGTGCCAGCAGCTTAGGGGGAGATTGCACCTTC	CASSLGGDCTF
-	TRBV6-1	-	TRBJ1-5	TGTGCCAGCAAGAGCCGTAGCAATCAGCCCCAGCATTTT	CASKSRSNQPQHF
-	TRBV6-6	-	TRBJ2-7	TGTGCCAGCAGTTCACCATACTCGGTTCCCTACGAGCAGTACTTC	CASSSPYSVPYEQYF
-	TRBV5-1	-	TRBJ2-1	TGCGCCAGCAGCTTGGCTCAGGCGAATACCGATGAGCAGTTCTTC	CASSLAQANTDEQFF
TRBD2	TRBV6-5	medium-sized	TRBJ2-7	TGTGCCAGCAGGACTAGCGGCTCCTACGAGCAGTACTTC	CASRTSGSYEQYF
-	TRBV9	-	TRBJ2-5	TGTGCCAGCAGCGGGCTAGCGTCTCAAGAGACCCAGTACTTC	CASSGLASQETQYF
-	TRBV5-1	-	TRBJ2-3	TGCGCCAGCAGCTTGGACAGTTCCACAGATACGCAGTATTTT	CASSLDSSTDTQYF
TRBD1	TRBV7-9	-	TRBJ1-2	TGTGCCAGCAGCATCCCCATCCCACAGGGGGAAGGCTACACCTTC	CASSIPIPQGEGYTF